The present T cell receptor (beta chain) was sequenced within a study of cytomegalovirus exposure and HLA in healthy donors. Study results and caveats: An analysis that was carried out later associated approximately 17,000 TCR beta sequences with HLA alleles at 0.05 false discovery rate.

A multiplex PCR was run with 60 Vbeta primers and 13 Jbeta primers. The protocol was immunoSEQ multiplex PCR, while the TCRdb copy is restricted to in-frame clones and leaves out a portion. The listing contains about 140,000 clones. The CDR3 covers 15 residues. V trimming: 5 bases; J trimming: 11 bases; junction bases outside the gene matches: 8. Germline-derived CDR1 and CDR2 are SEHNR and FQNEAQ (reference sequence). Concerning this clone itself: Its antigen is as yet unknown.

The rearrangement links TRBV7-9 to TRBJ1-6; TRBD1 matches 11 bases. The TCR originated in a man aged 40-49 years in good health and CMV-seronegative. The specimen was PBMCs. DNA for the CDR3: TGTGCCAGCAGCGGCCCCGGACAGGGGGCGCCACCCCTCCACTTT. Residues: CASSGPGQGAPPLHF.